The 5 T cell receptor beta chains in this list originate from one sample, sequenced in a study of shared clonotypes between healthy human individuals. TCRdb's copy holds only in-frame clones and misses some; the assay was immunoSEQ multiplex PCR. The repertoire includes 1,400,000 or so clones, about 98.5% of them detected once, and roughly 0.35% sits in the top ten. The specimen was naive CD4+ T cells sorted from blood. Subset specified: CD45RA+ positively selected. These receptors originate from a man under 40 in good health.

The chain is built from TRBV4-1 and TRBJ2-7; D perhaps matches TRBD1 (5 bases). CDR3 length equals 14 residues. V dropped 3 bases and J dropped 2 bases, with 11 bases sitting between them. CDR1 is MGHRA, CDR2 YSYEKL, per germline. The CDR3 loop reads CASSQRPDTYEQYF. CDR3 bases: TGCGCCAGCAGCCAGAGGCCGGACACCTACGAGCAGTACTTC.

The chain couples TRBV5-1 to TRBJ2-7; 9 nucleotides agree with TRBD1. The CDR3 length is 16 residues. Germline V gene sequence: CDR1 SGHRS, CDR2 YFSETQ. The V gene end was trimmed by 4 bases and the J gene end by 1 base; junction bases not matched to a gene: 9. The CDR3 sequence is CASSPIGTGRSYEQYF. The CDR3 DNA reads as TGCGCCAGCAGCCCCATCGGGACAGGGAGATCCTACGAGCAGTACTTC. Drawing the rest from reference TRBV5-1 and TRBJ2-7, the complete variable domain is KAGVTQTPRYLIKTRGQQVTLSCSPISGHRSVSWYQQTPGQGLQFLFEYFSETQRNKGNFPGRFSGRQFSNSRSEMNVSTLELGDSALYLCASSPIGTGRSYEQYFGPGTRLTVT.

For the CDR3, the DNA is TGTGCCAGCAGTGACCGGGGGGCTATATCCTACAATGAGCAGTTCTTC. It encodes CASSDRGAISYNEQFF. The chain has TRBV2 and TRBJ2-1; tentatively, D is TRBD2 (7 bases). V lost 3 bases and J lost 1, with 13 bases in between. CDR1 is SNHLY and CDR2 is FYNNEI in the germline V gene. The CDR3 spans 16 residues. Variable domain in full (rest from reference TRBV2 and TRBJ2-1): EPEVTQTPSHQVTQMGQEVILRCVPISNHLYFYWYRQILGQKVEFLVSFYNNEISEKSEIFDDQFSVERPDGSNFTLKIRSTKLEDSAMYFCASSDRGAISYNEQFFGPGTRLTVL.

V is TRBV19 and J is TRBJ2-1; 7 bases map to TRBD2. CDR1 and CDR2 from the germline V gene are LNHDA and SQIVND (reference sequence). The junction had 7 bases not matched to a gene; V was cut back by 5 bases and J by 0 bases. The CDR3 extends over 16 amino acids. CDR3 bases: TGTGCCAGTAGTCACCTATCTAGCGGCTCCTACAATGAGCAGTTCTTC. Encoded protein: CASSHLSSGSYNEQFF.

V usage is TRBV18 and J usage is TRBJ2-7, with TRBD2 matching 7 bases. The CDR3 is made up of 16 amino acids. V lost 0 bases to trimming and J lost 4 bases; unmatched junction nucleotides: 9. Per the germline V gene, CDR1 is KGHSH and CDR2 is LQKENI. CDR3 nucleotides: TGTGCCAGCTCACCACCGTCTGGCGGGAGCTCTTACGAGCAGTACTTC. It yields the protein CASSPPSGGSSYEQYF.